This TCR beta chain was captured in a study of T-cell memory formation after mild COVID-19. For the study at large: The study found TCR clusters largely donor specific.

About this clonotype: The antigen remains undetermined.

The CDR3 runs to 16 residues. V trimming: 3 bases; J trimming: 1 base; junction bases outside the gene matches: 6. Germline CDR1 reads DFQATT; CDR2 reads SNEGSKA (reference sequence). TCRdb independently ran MiXCR on the 5' RACE reads; one entry per CDR3 protein. The profile shows a few hundred thousand distinct CDR3 sequences, 15% to 20% of them singletons. General study findings and limits: Clonal second-wave expansions that peaked on day 37 had unconfirmed SARS-CoV-2 specificity.

The origin of this receptor is a young man who had mild COVID-19 (a few samples of this study predate the infection). Cell type and time point are not known. Sequenced material: PBMCs or a T cell subset sorted from them (not recorded which). The chain employs TRBV20-1 and TRBJ2-5, with 12 bases that match TRBD2. Here the CDR3 reads CSASLTSGGPQETQYF. The CDR3 DNA reads as TGCAGTGCTAGCCTCACTAGCGGGGGGCCCCAAGAGACCCAGTACTTC.